The 24 T cell receptor beta chains in this list originate from one sample, sequenced in a study of memory CD4+ T cells and cytomegalovirus serostatus. The sort gate was single viable CD3+CD4+CD8-CD45RO+ cells for memory CD4+ T cells. Profiled with immunoSEQ multiplex PCR; TCRdb holds only in-frame clones, not every one. The sample gives under 50,000 clones, around 80% of which show up once; 0.94% is in the top ten. Input material: memory CD4+ T cells from blood. These receptors originate from an adult in good health and CMV-seronegative.

The DNA for the CDR3 is TGTGCCTGGAGTAGCGGGACAGGAGGGGGCTATGGCTACACCTTC. It encodes CAWSSGTGGGYGYTF. The chain has TRBV30 and TRBJ1-2, with TRBD1 matching 8 bases. The length of the CDR3 is 15 residues. V lost 2 bases and J lost 4; bases outside the gene matches: 9. The germline CDR1 and CDR2 sequences are GTSNPN and SVGIG (reference sequence). Using reference TRBV30 and TRBJ1-2 for the parts outside the CDR3, the full variable domain is SQTIHQWPATLVQPVGSPLSLECTVEGTSNPNLYWYRQAAGRGLQLLFYSVGIGQISSEVPQNLSASRPQDRQFILSSKKLLLSDSGFYLCAWSSGTGGGYGYTFGSGTRLTVV.

DNA for the CDR3: TGTGCCAGCAGCCTTGCTAGGAGCTATGGCTACACCTTC. This translates into CASSLARSYGYTF. The chain couples TRBV7-9 to TRBJ1-2; D unclear. Trimming took off 5 bases at V and 4 bases at J, with 11 bases between the two ends. Germline V gene sequence: CDR1 SEHNR, CDR2 FQNEAQ (reference sequence). The CDR3 has 13 residues.

The chain has TRBV10-3 and TRBJ2-2; 7 bases agree with TRBD1. V lost 10 bases, J lost 5 bases, and 10 bases stayed unmatched. This CDR3 contains 14 residues. CDR1 is ENHRY and CDR2 is SYGVKD in the germline V gene. The CDR3 region is CASRDSKQTGELFF. The CDR3 DNA follows: TGTGCCAGCCGGGACAGCAAACAAACCGGGGAGCTGTTTTTT.

The genes are TRBV7-2 and TRBJ2-5; 9 nucleotides match TRBD2. Per the germline V gene, CDR1 is SGHTA and CDR2 is FQGNSA. The CDR3 is made up of 15 amino acids. V shed 4 bases and J 5 bases; nucleotides not matched to a gene: 8. The CDR3 nucleotides read TGTGCCAGCAGCTCTTCGCGGGGGGGCGCGGAGACCCAGTACTTC. This sequence encodes CASSSSRGGAETQYF.

There are a few counts of this clone. Sequence at one end of the junction differs from germline and may be a read error. In DNA form, the CDR3 reads TGTGCCAGCAGCCTAGCGGGGGGGATAACTAGCACAGATACGCAGTATTTT. Protein product: CASSLAGGITSTDTQYF. The chain uses TRBV7-7 and TRBJ2-3; TRBD2 matches at 12 bases. This CDR3 contains 17 residues. Germline CDR1 SSHAT, CDR2 FNYEAQ (reference sequence).

CDR3 sequence: CASSDPLTYNEQFF. The CDR3 DNA reads TGTGCCAGCAGTGACCCTCTCACCTACAATGAGCAGTTCTTC. The chain uses TRBV6-1 and TRBJ2-1; D remains unclear. V dropped 3 bases and J dropped 2 bases, with 8 bases sitting between them. CDR1 is MNHNS and CDR2 is SASEGT in the germline V gene. The CDR3 has 14 residues.

The J gene is TRBJ1-6, the V gene TRBV7-3; D is undetermined. The CDR3 spans 14 residues. CDR1 SGHTA and CDR2 FQGTGA come from the germline V gene. Trimming stripped 1 base from V and 6 bases from J, with 7 bases between. The CDR3 DNA follows: TGTGCCAGCAGCTTAAGCACACCTAATTCACCCCTCCACTTT. It yields the protein CASSLSTPNSPLHF.

The chain is built from TRBV9 and TRBJ2-2; the D gene is possibly TRBD2 (5 bases). The CDR3 covers 15 residues. V was clipped by 3 bases and J by 7 bases, with 16 bases between them. Germline CDR1 reads SGDLS; CDR2 reads YYNGEE. CDR3 sequence reads: CASSAPTGESGELFF. In DNA form, the CDR3 reads TGTGCCAGCAGCGCCCCGACCGGGGAGAGCGGGGAGCTGTTTTTT.

In DNA form, the CDR3 reads TGTGCCAGCAGCAGGGACAGCGCAGGTTCACCCCTCCACTTT. It is translated as CASSRDSAGSPLHF. This rearrangement joins TRBV5-4 to TRBJ1-6, with TRBD1 identical over 7 bases. This CDR3 region has 14 residues. J was trimmed by 9 bases and V by 4 bases; bases with no gene match: 7. CDR1 and CDR2 from the germline V gene are SGHNT and YYREEE (reference sequence).

The chain carries TRBV9 and TRBJ2-3; no clear D gene. V shed 3 bases and J shed 1 base, with 9 bases lying between them. The germline gives CDR1 SGDLS, CDR2 YYNGEE. The CDR3 totals 14 residues. The CDR3 nucleotides are TGTGCCAGCAGCGACCGAACGGGCACAGATACGCAGTATTTT. It specifies CASSDRTGTDTQYF.

The chain employs TRBV11-2 and TRBJ2-7; TRBD1 is a possible D gene (6 bases). The CDR3 is 17 amino acids. V was pared by 4 bases and J by 5 bases, with 24 bases between. CDR1 is SGHAT, CDR2 FQNNGV, per germline. The CDR3 protein is CASSSLTGLGRWNEQYF. The CDR3 DNA reads TGTGCCAGCAGCTCCCTGACAGGACTCGGCCGCTGGAACGAGCAGTACTTC.

V is TRBV4-3 and J is TRBJ2-2; D unresolved. The CDR3 extends over 15 amino acids. Deletions cut 4 bases from V and 1 base from J, with 10 bases between. CDR1 and CDR2 (germline): LGHNA, YSLEER. CDR3 DNA: TGCGCCAGCAGCCCTAGGACGGTGAACACCGGGGAGCTGTTTTTT. Residues: CASSPRTVNTGELFF.

This clone occurred a few times. A read error may produce the germline difference seen at one junction end. The chain's CDR3 is CASSVTRGDTQYF. The CDR3 DNA reads as TGTGCCAGCAGCGTAACGAGGGGGGATACGCAGTATTTT. The V and J genes are TRBV7-3 and TRBJ2-3, with D perhaps matching TRBD1 (6 bases). This CDR3 comprises 13 residues. Germline values: CDR1 SGHTA, CDR2 FQGTGA.

V is TRBV27 and J is TRBJ1-2; D is ambiguous. Germline values: CDR1 MNHEY, CDR2 SMNVEV (reference sequence). The CDR3 length is 13 residues. V was clipped by 4 bases and J by 6 bases, with 12 bases between them. The CDR3 DNA reads TGTGCCAGCAGTTGGGCGGCCCAGGATGGCTACACCTTC. This translates into CASSWAAQDGYTF.

This chain joins TRBV19 and TRBJ1-1; D may be TRBD1 (6 bases). The V and J ends lost 7 bases and 5 bases respectively, with 20 bases between them. The germline CDR1 and CDR2 sequences are LNHDA and SQIVND (reference sequence). The CDR3 is 15 amino acids. CDR3 protein: CASTSGGPWGTEAFF. The CDR3, as DNA: TGTGCCAGTACCTCTGGGGGCCCCTGGGGAACTGAAGCTTTCTTT.

The CDR3 DNA reads TGTGCCAGCAGCCCAGGGACTAGCGGGGGGGCCGGAGATACGCAGTATTTT. Its protein product is CASSPGTSGGAGDTQYF. The chain is built from TRBV7-3 and TRBJ2-3, with 16 bases fitting TRBD2. The junction had 7 bases not matched to a gene; V was cut back by 5 bases and J by 5 bases. CDR3 length equals 17 residues. Per germline, CDR1 SGHTA and CDR2 FQGTGA.

The rearrangement joins TRBV5-5 to TRBJ1-3; D is ambiguous. The germline V gene encodes CDR1 SGHKS and CDR2 YYEKEE (reference sequence). The CDR3 length is 13 residues. Trimming removed 2 bases at V and 0 bases at J, with 3 bases between. DNA of the CDR3: TGTGCCAGCAGCTTCAACTCTGGAAACACCATATATTTT. Protein: CASSFNSGNTIYF.

The chain links TRBV7-3 to TRBJ2-2, with 9 nucleotides matching TRBD1. The germline gives CDR1 SGHTA, CDR2 FQGTGA. The J segment lost 4 bases and the V segment lost 2 bases, leaving 8 bases of the junction unmatched. The CDR3 has 17 amino acids. The CDR3 region is CASSLGSGQGVTGELFF. The CDR3 bases are TGTGCCAGCAGCTTAGGTTCGGGACAGGGTGTCACCGGGGAGCTGTTTTTT.

This chain connects TRBV30 to TRBJ2-2; D is undetermined. The germline V gene encodes CDR1 GTSNPN and CDR2 SVGIG (reference sequence). CDR3 length equals 13 residues. Trimming shortened V by 4 bases and J by 5 bases, and 11 bases separated the two germline ends. CDR3 loop: CAWTARRTGELFF. The CDR3 DNA reads as TGTGCCTGGACCGCCCGACGGACCGGGGAGCTGTTTTTT.

The chain uses TRBV10-3 and TRBJ2-1; the D is unclear. The CDR3 sequence is 13 residues long. CDR1 is ENHRY, CDR2 SYGVKD, per germline. V lost 3 bases to trimming and J lost 7 bases, with 10 bases between them. CDR3 protein: CAISEQLVNEQFF. The CDR3 DNA is TGTGCCATCAGTGAACAACTCGTAAATGAGCAGTTCTTC.

The genes are TRBV11-2 and TRBJ2-7, with D tentatively TRBD1 (5 bases). Germline lookup yields CDR1 SGHAT and CDR2 FQNNGV. The CDR3 has 15 amino acids. Between the trimmed V and J ends, which lost 3 bases and 1 base, there was a span of 13 bases. The DNA of the CDR3 is TGTGCCAGCAGCTTGGGGTTGACAGCTTCCTACGAGCAGTACTTC. Translated, it gives CASSLGLTASYEQYF.

This chain connects TRBV11-2 to TRBJ2-3; D gene unclear. V was shortened by 6 bases and J by 1 base, with 14 bases between the two germline ends. Germline lookup yields CDR1 SGHAT and CDR2 FQNNGV. This CDR3 spans 15 amino acids. The CDR3 DNA follows: TGTGCCAGCAGTCCAAGGGCGGCGGGCACAGATACGCAGTATTTT. The encoded protein is CASSPRAAGTDTQYF.

This sequence joins TRBV28 and TRBJ1-1; D is ambiguous. The V gene lost 5 bases and the J gene lost 0 bases, with 28 bases spanning the gap. Germline values: CDR1 MDHEN, CDR2 SYDVKM. This CDR3 is 20 amino acids long. DNA of the CDR3: TGTGCCAGCAGTCTCGCCCTAGCCGGCCACTTCCGAAGACTGAACACTGAAGCTTTCTTT. Translation gives CASSLALAGHFRRLNTEAFF.

This chain links TRBV28 with TRBJ1-5; D is uncertain. Trimming took 2 bases from V and 9 from J, leaving 8 bases between them. The CDR3 runs to 12 residues. Germline V gene lookup returns CDR1 MDHEN and CDR2 SYDVKM. CDR3 region: CASSLSRRPQHF. The CDR3 DNA reads as TGTGCCAGCAGTTTAAGTAGACGGCCCCAGCATTTT.